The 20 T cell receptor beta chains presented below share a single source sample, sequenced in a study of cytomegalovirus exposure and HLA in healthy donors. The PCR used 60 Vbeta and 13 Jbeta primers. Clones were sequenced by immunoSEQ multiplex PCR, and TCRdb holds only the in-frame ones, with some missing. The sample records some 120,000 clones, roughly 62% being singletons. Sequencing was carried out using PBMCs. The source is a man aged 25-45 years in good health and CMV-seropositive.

The chain's CDR3 is CASSFGGALSSGANVLTF. The CDR3 nucleotides read TGTGCCAGCAGTTTTGGGGGGGCCCTGAGCTCTGGGGCCAACGTCCTGACTTTC. J is TRBJ2-6 and V is TRBV28; D is perhaps TRBD2 (7 bases). The CDR3 is 18 residues long. Germline V lookup: CDR1 MDHEN, CDR2 SYDVKM. V lost 3 bases and J 0 bases, leaving 15 bases between the germline ends.

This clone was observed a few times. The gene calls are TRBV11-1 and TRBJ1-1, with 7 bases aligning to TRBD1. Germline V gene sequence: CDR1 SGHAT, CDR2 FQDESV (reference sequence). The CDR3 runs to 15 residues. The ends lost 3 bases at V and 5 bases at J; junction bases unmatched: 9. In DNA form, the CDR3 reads TGTGCCAGCAGCTTCCAGACAGGGCTTCGGACTGAAGCTTTCTTT. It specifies CASSFQTGLRTEAFF.

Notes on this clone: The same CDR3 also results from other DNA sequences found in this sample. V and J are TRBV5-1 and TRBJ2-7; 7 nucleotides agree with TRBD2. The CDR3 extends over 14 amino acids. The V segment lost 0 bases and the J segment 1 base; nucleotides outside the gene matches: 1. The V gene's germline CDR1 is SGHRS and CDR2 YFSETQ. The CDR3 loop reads CASSLGRESYEQYF. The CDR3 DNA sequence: TGCGCCAGCAGCTTGGGGCGGGAGTCCTACGAGCAGTACTTC.

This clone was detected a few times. CDR3: CASSSYLQGAFGNTIYF. CDR3 DNA sequence: TGTGCCAGCAGCTCCTATCTACAGGGGGCGTTTGGAAACACCATATATTTT. V is TRBV7-6 and J is TRBJ1-3; 9 positions match TRBD1. Germline CDR1 SGHVS, CDR2 FNYEAQ. There are 17 residues in the CDR3. Unmatched junction bases numbered 10, after V lost 4 bases and J lost 3 bases.

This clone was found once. CDR3 sequence reads: CASTQATSTDTQYF. DNA for the CDR3: TGCGCCAGCACCCAGGCAACCAGCACAGATACGCAGTATTTT. This chain uses TRBV5-1 with TRBJ2-3; D remains unclear. Trimming took off 6 bases at V and 0 bases at J, with 11 bases between the two ends. The CDR3 length is 14 residues. The germline V gene has CDR1 SGHRS and CDR2 YFSETQ.

The CDR3 DNA reads TGTGCCAGCAGCTCCCCCCCGTCCTACAATGAGCAGTTCTTC. The encoded protein is CASSSPPSYNEQFF. V is TRBV7-9 and J is TRBJ2-1; D remains unclear. CDR1 SEHNR and CDR2 FQNEAQ come from the germline V gene (reference sequence). V was cut by 4 bases and J by 1 base, with 8 bases left in between. CDR3 length: 14 residues.

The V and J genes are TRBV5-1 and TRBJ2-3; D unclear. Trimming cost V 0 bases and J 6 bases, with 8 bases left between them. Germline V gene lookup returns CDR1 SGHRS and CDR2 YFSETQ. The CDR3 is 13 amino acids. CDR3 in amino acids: CASSLEPLDTQYF. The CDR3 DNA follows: TGCGCCAGCAGCTTGGAGCCCCTCGATACGCAGTATTTT.

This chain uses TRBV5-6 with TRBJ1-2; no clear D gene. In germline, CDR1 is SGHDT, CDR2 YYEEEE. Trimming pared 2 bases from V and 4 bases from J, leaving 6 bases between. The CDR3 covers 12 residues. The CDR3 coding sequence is TGTGCCAGCAGCTTCGTGAGCTATGGCTACACCTTC. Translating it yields CASSFVSYGYTF.

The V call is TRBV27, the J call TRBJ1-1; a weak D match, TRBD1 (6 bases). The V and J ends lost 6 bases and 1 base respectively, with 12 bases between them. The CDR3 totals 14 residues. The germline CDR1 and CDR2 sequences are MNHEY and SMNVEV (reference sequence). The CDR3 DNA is TGTGCCAGCAGAACCATGACAGGGAACACTGAAGCTTTCTTT. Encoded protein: CASRTMTGNTEAFF.

DNA for the CDR3: TGCGCCAGCAGCTTGCGGGAGGGTCGGGCCGGGGAGCTGTTTTTT. Its translation: CASSLREGRAGELFF. This chain connects TRBV5-1 to TRBJ2-2; 8 bases agree with TRBD2. The CDR3 is made up of 15 amino acids. The germline V gene encodes CDR1 SGHRS and CDR2 YFSETQ. Losses at the gene ends were 1 base for V and 6 bases for J; bases not matched to a gene: 5.

The CDR3 is CSVDAGLGYEQYF. The CDR3, as DNA: TGCAGCGTTGATGCGGGGTTAGGATACGAGCAGTACTTC. The chain joins TRBV29-1 to TRBJ2-7; a possible D gene is TRBD2 (6 bases). The CDR3 is 13 residues long. Trimming stripped 3 bases from V and 4 bases from J, with 13 bases between. Germline CDR1 is SQVTM and CDR2 is ANQGSEA.

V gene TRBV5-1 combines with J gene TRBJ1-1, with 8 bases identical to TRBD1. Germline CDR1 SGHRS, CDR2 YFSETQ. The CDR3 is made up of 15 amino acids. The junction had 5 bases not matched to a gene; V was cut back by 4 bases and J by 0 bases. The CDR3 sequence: CASSPRQGMNTEAFF. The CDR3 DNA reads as TGCGCCAGCAGCCCAAGACAGGGGATGAACACTGAAGCTTTCTTT.

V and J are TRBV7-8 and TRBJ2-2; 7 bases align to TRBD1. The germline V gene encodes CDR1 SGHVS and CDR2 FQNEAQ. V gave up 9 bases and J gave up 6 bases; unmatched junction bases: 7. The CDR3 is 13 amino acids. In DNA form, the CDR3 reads TGTGCCAGTCCCCCCGACAGGGCCGGGGAGCTGTTTTTT. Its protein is CASPPDRAGELFF.

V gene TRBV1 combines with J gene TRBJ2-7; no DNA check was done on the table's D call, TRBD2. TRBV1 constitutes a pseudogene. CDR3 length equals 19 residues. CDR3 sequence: CTSSQDRGLVYIRDYEQYF. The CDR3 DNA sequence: TGCACCAGCAGCCAAGATCGAGGACTAGTATATATCCGGGACTACGAGCAGTACTTC.

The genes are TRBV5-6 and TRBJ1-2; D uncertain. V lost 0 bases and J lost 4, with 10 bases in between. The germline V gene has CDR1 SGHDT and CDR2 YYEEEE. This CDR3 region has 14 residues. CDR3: CASSLGSSLYGYTF. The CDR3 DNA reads TGTGCCAGCAGCTTGGGATCGAGTCTCTATGGCTACACCTTC.

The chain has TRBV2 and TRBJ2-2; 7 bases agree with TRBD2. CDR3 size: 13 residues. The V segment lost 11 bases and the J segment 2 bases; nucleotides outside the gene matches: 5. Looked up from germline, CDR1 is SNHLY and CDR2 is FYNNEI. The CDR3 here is CADAGDNTGELFF. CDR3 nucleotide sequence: TGTGCCGACGCGGGGGATAACACCGGGGAGCTGTTTTTT. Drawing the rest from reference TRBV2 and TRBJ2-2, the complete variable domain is EPEVTQTPSHQVTQMGQEVILRCVPISNHLYFYWYRQILGQKVEFLVSFYNNEISEKSEIFDDQFSVERPDGSNFTLKIRSTKLEDSAMYFCADAGDNTGELFFGEGSRLTVL.

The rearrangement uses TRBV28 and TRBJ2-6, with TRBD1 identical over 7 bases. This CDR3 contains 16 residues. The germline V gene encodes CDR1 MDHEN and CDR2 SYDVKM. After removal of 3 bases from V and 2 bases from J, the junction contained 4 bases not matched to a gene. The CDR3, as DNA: TGTGCCAGCAGTTTCCCGGGACAGACTGGGGCCAACGTCCTGACTTTC. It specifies CASSFPGQTGANVLTF.

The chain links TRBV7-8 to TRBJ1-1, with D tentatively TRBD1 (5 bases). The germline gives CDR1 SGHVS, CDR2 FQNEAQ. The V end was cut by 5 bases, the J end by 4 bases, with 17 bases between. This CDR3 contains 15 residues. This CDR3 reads CASSPTNVRGTEAFF. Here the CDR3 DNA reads TGTGCCAGCAGCCCGACGAACGTTAGGGGCACTGAAGCTTTCTTT.

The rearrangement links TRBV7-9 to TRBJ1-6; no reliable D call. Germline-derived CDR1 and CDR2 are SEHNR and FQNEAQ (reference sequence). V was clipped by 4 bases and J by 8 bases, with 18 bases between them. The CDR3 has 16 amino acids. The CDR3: CASSSYPRGIDSPLHF. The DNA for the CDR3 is TGTGCCAGCAGCTCATACCCCCGGGGAATCGATTCACCCCTCCACTTT.

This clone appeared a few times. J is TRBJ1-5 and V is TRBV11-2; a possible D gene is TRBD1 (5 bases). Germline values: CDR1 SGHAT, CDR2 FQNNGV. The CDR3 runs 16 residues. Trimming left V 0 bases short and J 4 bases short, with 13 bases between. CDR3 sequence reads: CASSLDISKGNQPQHF. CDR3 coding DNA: TGTGCCAGCAGCTTAGATATTAGTAAGGGGAATCAGCCCCAGCATTTT.